These 21 T cell receptor beta chains were sequenced from one sample in a study of cytomegalovirus exposure and HLA in healthy donors. This PCR relied on a set of 60 Vbeta primers and 13 Jbeta primers. The assay was immunoSEQ multiplex PCR, and TCRdb's table has in-frame clones only and misses some. The data contain roughly 140,000 clones, roughly 80% of them singletons. Sample: PBMCs. These TCRs come from a boy between 2 and 10 years old in good health and CMV-seronegative.

The chain has TRBV10-3 and TRBJ2-5; 13 bases line up with TRBD2. The CDR3 spans 18 residues. V lost 4 bases to trimming and J lost 1 base; unmatched junction nucleotides: 9. The germline V gene has CDR1 ENHRY and CDR2 SYGVKD. The CDR3 bases are TGTGCCATCAGTGTACTAGCGGGAGGGCCGGAGGGCCAAGAGACCCAGTACTTC. Its protein is CAISVLAGGPEGQETQYF.

The chain has TRBV6-5 and TRBJ1-2; D remains unclear. Between the trimmed V and J ends, which lost 4 bases and 8 bases, there was a span of 11 bases. The CDR3 length is 12 residues. The germline V gene encodes CDR1 MNHEY and CDR2 SVGAGI. CDR3 amino acids: CASSSWEIGYTF. The CDR3 region has the DNA TGTGCCAGCAGTTCCTGGGAGATAGGCTACACCTTC.

The J gene is TRBJ2-2, the V gene TRBV28; 7 bases align to TRBD1. The V segment lost 6 bases and the J segment 8 bases; nucleotides outside the gene matches: 21. Germline V gene sequence: CDR1 MDHEN, CDR2 SYDVKM. This CDR3 has 18 amino acids. DNA of the CDR3: TGTGCCAGCAGCCGCGATAGACAGGGCGAAACGTCGCCTGGGGAGCTGTTTTTT. This codes for CASSRDRQGETSPGELFF. The whole variable domain, remainder taken from reference TRBV28 and TRBJ2-2, is DVKVTQSSRYLVKRTGEKVFLECVQDMDHENMFWYRQDPGLGLRLIYFSYDVKMKEKGDIPEGYSVSREKKERFSLILESASTNQTSMYLCASSRDRQGETSPGELFFGEGSRLTVL.

The chain recombines TRBV5-1 with TRBJ2-4; D possibly corresponds to TRBD1 (6 bases). CDR3 length equals 15 residues. V was shortened by 2 bases and J by 8 bases, with 17 bases between the two germline ends. Germline V gene data show CDR1 as SGHRS and CDR2 as YFSETQ. The CDR3 DNA follows: TGCGCCAGCAGCTTTGAATCGGGCAGGGGAGACATTCAGTACTTC. It yields the protein CASSFESGRGDIQYF.

V is TRBV5-4 and J is TRBJ2-1, with a tentative D call TRBD1 (5 bases). The CDR3 contains 14 residues. V was shortened by 5 bases and J by 6 bases, with 15 bases between the two germline ends. Looked up from germline, CDR1 is SGHNT and CDR2 is YYREEE (reference sequence). CDR3 protein: CASRTQGVGNEQFF. Here the CDR3 DNA reads TGTGCCAGCAGGACTCAGGGCGTCGGCAATGAGCAGTTCTTC.

The J gene is TRBJ2-1, the V gene TRBV18, with a tentative D call TRBD1 (5 bases). With 3 bases removed from V and 1 base from J, the gap between germline ends came to 10 bases. The CDR3 extends over 15 amino acids. Germline CDR1 reads KGHSH; CDR2 reads LQKENI. CDR3 sequence reads: CASSPPGQSYNEQFF. The CDR3 nucleotides read TGTGCCAGCTCACCCCCCGGACAATCCTACAATGAGCAGTTCTTC.

V is TRBV19 and J is TRBJ1-2, with D perhaps matching TRBD1 (6 bases). The V end was cut by 3 bases, the J end by 2 bases, with 7 bases between. Germline CDR1 LNHDA, CDR2 SQIVND (reference sequence). The CDR3 loop spans 13 amino acids. CDR3 amino acids: CASSMRGNYGYTF. In DNA, the CDR3 is TGTGCCAGTAGTATGAGGGGGAACTATGGCTACACCTTC. The whole variable domain, filled in from reference TRBV19 and TRBJ1-2, reads DGGITQSPKYLFRKEGQNVTLSCEQNLNHDAMYWYRQDPGQGLRLIYYSQIVNDFQKGDIAEGYSVSREKKESFPLTVTSAQKNPTAFYLCASSMRGNYGYTFGSGTRLTVV.

J is TRBJ2-5 and V is TRBV18, with 9 bases that match TRBD1. Near its end, the DNA agrees better with TRBJ2-7, so the J call may be wrong. This CDR3 has 19 residues. The germline V gene encodes CDR1 KGHSH and CDR2 LQKENI. Here the CDR3 reads CASSPQNTRGQGAIYEQYF. The CDR3 coding sequence is TGTGCCAGCTCACCGCAAAACACGAGGGGACAGGGCGCCATCTACGAGCAGTACTTC.

The chain recombines TRBV5-5 with TRBJ1-3; unclear D gene. The V and J ends lost 3 bases and 4 bases respectively, with 20 bases between them. Per the germline V gene, CDR1 is SGHKS and CDR2 is YYEKEE (reference sequence). The CDR3 consists of 17 residues. In DNA form, the CDR3 reads TGTGCCAGCAGCTATACGCCTCCCCCCCCGGGAGGAAACACCATATATTTT. Amino acids: CASSYTPPPPGGNTIYF.

CDR3 loop: CASSELGRDNWAPLHF. In DNA form, the CDR3 reads TGTGCCAGCAGTGAATTGGGCAGGGATAATTGGGCACCCCTCCACTTT. This rearrangement joins TRBV2 to TRBJ1-6; D might be TRBD1 (5 bases). Looked up from germline, CDR1 is SNHLY and CDR2 is FYNNEI. This CDR3 has 16 amino acids. V lost 2 bases and J 11 bases, leaving 19 bases between the germline ends.

The chain couples TRBV9 to TRBJ2-7; 10 positions match TRBD1. Germline V lookup: CDR1 SGDLS, CDR2 YYNGEE. CDR3 length equals 15 residues. V lost 3 bases and J lost 1; bases outside the gene matches: 4. CDR3 nucleotides: TGTGCCAGCAGCGCGGGGACAGGGGCGTCCTACGAGCAGTACTTC. This encodes CASSAGTGASYEQYF.

V is TRBV28 and J is TRBJ2-1; 7 nucleotides agree with TRBD2. Unmatched junction bases numbered 13, after V lost 3 bases and J lost 8 bases. The CDR3 loop spans 16 amino acids. CDR1 and CDR2 (germline): MDHEN, SYDVKM. CDR3 sequence reads: CASSLPTRLAGHEQFF. The CDR3 coding sequence is TGTGCCAGCAGTTTGCCCACCAGACTAGCCGGGCATGAGCAGTTCTTC.

V gene TRBV7-9 combines with J gene TRBJ2-2; D not certain. CDR1 and CDR2 (germline): SEHNR, FQNEAQ (reference sequence). V lost 5 bases, J lost 6 bases, and 13 bases lay in between. The CDR3 totals 14 residues. The CDR3 DNA reads as TGTGCCAGCAGCACCCCCGTGGCAGCCGGGGAGCTGTTTTTT. Translation: CASSTPVAAGELFF.

The chain is built from TRBV6-6 and TRBJ1-2; D call uncertain. This CDR3 spans 13 amino acids. Trimming stripped 7 bases from V and 5 bases from J, with 14 bases between. Germline CDR1 MNHNY, CDR2 SVGAGI (reference sequence). The CDR3 region has the DNA TGTGCCAGCATCTCCCATTGGGCGTATGGCTACACCTTC. Its protein product is CASISHWAYGYTF.

The chain joins TRBV7-9 to TRBJ1-1; a possible D gene is TRBD1 (6 bases). This CDR3 contains 14 residues. V was shortened by 6 bases and J by 5 bases, with 16 bases between the two germline ends. Germline V gene lookup returns CDR1 SEHNR and CDR2 FQNEAQ (reference sequence). The chain's CDR3 is CASRGNRVWTEAFF. As DNA, the CDR3 is TGTGCCAGCAGGGGAAACAGGGTATGGACTGAAGCTTTCTTT.

V usage is TRBV28 and J usage is TRBJ1-6; TRBD1 matches 8 bases. V trimming: 5 bases; J trimming: 6 bases; junction bases outside the gene matches: 6. The CDR3 is 15 amino acids. CDR1 is MDHEN, CDR2 SYDVKM, per germline. CDR3 in amino acids: CASSPRQGTNSPLHF. CDR3 DNA: TGTGCCAGCAGTCCGCGACAGGGGACTAATTCACCCCTCCACTTT.

The CDR3 sequence: CASSSRHGSSTDTQYF. For the CDR3, the DNA is TGTGCCAGCAGCTCCCGCCACGGGAGTAGCACAGATACGCAGTATTTT. The genes are TRBV7-6 and TRBJ2-3; possibly TRBD2 for D (6 bases). V dropped 4 bases and J dropped 0 bases, with 14 bases sitting between them. The CDR3 length is 16 residues. Germline V gene data show CDR1 as SGHVS and CDR2 as FNYEAQ.

This rearrangement joins TRBV27 to TRBJ2-7; TRBD2 matches at 7 bases. V trimming: 2 bases; J trimming: 3 bases; junction bases outside the gene matches: 4. The germline gives CDR1 MNHEY, CDR2 SMNVEV (reference sequence). The CDR3 runs 14 residues. For the CDR3, the DNA is TGTGCCAGCAGTTTAGATGCTAGCGGCTACGAGCAGTACTTC. Protein sequence: CASSLDASGYEQYF.

The V and J genes are TRBV25-1 and TRBJ2-7, with 8 bases identical to TRBD1. Per the germline V gene, CDR1 is MGHDK and CDR2 is SYGVNS. The CDR3 runs to 14 residues. The J segment lost 2 bases and the V segment lost 6 bases, leaving 6 bases of the junction unmatched. CDR3: CASRPGQVTYEQYF. CDR3 in DNA: TGTGCCAGCAGACCGGGACAGGTGACCTACGAGCAGTACTTC.

The chain uses TRBV2 and TRBJ2-7, with TRBD1 matching 9 bases. The germline V gene encodes CDR1 SNHLY and CDR2 FYNNEI. Trimming took 1 base from V and 1 from J; bases not matched to a gene: 8. CDR3 length: 17 amino acids. The CDR3 sequence is CASSEGSGQGSSYEQYF. The DNA for the CDR3 is TGTGCCAGCAGTGAAGGGTCGGGACAGGGATCTTCCTACGAGCAGTACTTC. The complete variable domain, with remaining parts taken from reference TRBV2 and TRBJ2-7, reads EPEVTQTPSHQVTQMGQEVILRCVPISNHLYFYWYRQILGQKVEFLVSFYNNEISEKSEIFDDQFSVERPDGSNFTLKIRSTKLEDSAMYFCASSEGSGQGSSYEQYFGPGTRLTVT.

V is TRBV28 and J is TRBJ1-2; 8 bases map to TRBD1. The V and J ends lost 3 bases and 3 bases, in that order; junction bases with no gene match: 18. The CDR3 is 19 amino acids. Germline values: CDR1 MDHEN, CDR2 SYDVKM. CDR3 in amino acids: CASSFILNLDRAFDYGYTF. The CDR3 coding sequence is TGTGCCAGCAGTTTTATCCTGAACCTGGACAGGGCTTTTGACTATGGCTACACCTTC.